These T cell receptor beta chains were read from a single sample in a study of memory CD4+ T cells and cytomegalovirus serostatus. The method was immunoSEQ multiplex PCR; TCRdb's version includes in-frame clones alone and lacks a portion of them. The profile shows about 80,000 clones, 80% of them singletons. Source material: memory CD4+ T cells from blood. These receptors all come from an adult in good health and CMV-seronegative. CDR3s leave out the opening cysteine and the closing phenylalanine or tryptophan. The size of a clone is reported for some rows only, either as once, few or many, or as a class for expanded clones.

CDR3: ASLPGNTIY
J: TRBJ1-3
V: TRBV7-9
size: NA

CDR3: ASSEWDSNYGYT
J: TRBJ1-2
V: TRBV10-2
size: NA

CDR3: ASSLDPGDTEAF
J: TRBJ1-1
V: TRBV7-9
size: NA

CDR3: ASSQVTTSGAYNEQF
J: TRBJ2-1
V: TRBV4-2
size: NA

CDR3: ASSEYGGDTEAF
J: TRBJ1-1
V: TRBV6-1
size: NA

CDR3: ASSLEISYEQY
J: TRBJ2-7
V: TRBV5-4
size: NA

CDR3: ASSYSWQANTEAF
J: TRBJ1-1
V: TRBV6-5
size: NA

CDR3: AWSVGPAHASNQPQH
J: TRBJ1-5
V: TRBV30
size: NA

CDR3: ASSYSGQGMGETQY
J: TRBJ2-5
V: TRBV6-5
size: NA

CDR3: ASSEGLYGYT
J: TRBJ1-2
V: TRBV6-1
size: NA

CDR3: ASSLGLAGGYYNEQF
J: TRBJ2-1
V: TRBV27
size: NA

CDR3: ASSVAASGLYEQY
J: TRBJ2-7
V: TRBV9
size: few

CDR3: ASTLNPGGRGNTIY
J: TRBJ1-3
V: TRBV4-1
size: NA

CDR3: SVDEPNQPQH
J: TRBJ1-5
V: TRBV29-1
size: few

CDR3: AIRSDRNTEAF
J: TRBJ1-1
V: TRBV10-3
size: once

CDR3: AWSQRGGETQY
J: TRBJ2-5
V: TRBV30
size: once

CDR3: ASSIGGGTGVKTQY
J: TRBJ2-5
V: TRBV19
size: NA

CDR3: ASSDSATEDTEAF
J: TRBJ1-1
V: TRBV6-4
size: NA

CDR3: ASSVQGSRNQPQH
J: TRBJ1-5
V: TRBV2
size: NA

CDR3: ASSISGGNRETQY
J: TRBJ2-5
V: TRBV19
size: NA